This T cell receptor (beta chain) is drawn from a study of T-cell memory formation after mild COVID-19. Study-wide findings and caveats: Researchers report contracting CD4+ clones mostly in CM and EM, with CD8+ clones in EMRA.

This clonotype is medium-sized by share. Its antigen is unknown. V lost 4 bases and J lost 6; bases outside the gene matches: 5. The CDR3 spans 13 residues. CDR1 and CDR2 from the germline V gene are SGHTA and FQGTGA. Employing constant-segment primers, 5'RACE generated TCR alpha and TCR beta cDNA libraries bearing sample barcodes and UMIs. MiXCR was run by TCRdb on the 5' RACE reads, yielding one entry per CDR3 protein. Among about 290,000 distinct CDR3 sequences, approximately 18% were seen once, and the ten largest hold about 23%. The clonotype was recovered from a man between 18 and 35 years old who had mild COVID-19 (a few samples of this study predate the infection). Cell type and time point are not known. The V and J genes are TRBV7-3 and TRBJ1-1; 7 bases fit TRBD1. Sequencing input: PBMCs or a T cell subset sorted from them (not recorded which). The CDR3 is CASSWYRGSEAFF. The CDR3 nucleotides are TGTGCCAGCAGCTGGTACAGGGGATCTGAAGCTTTCTTT.